These 31 T cell receptor beta chains were sequenced from one sample in a study of control samples from healthy donors and cancer patients. TCRdb's table, derived via immunoSEQ multiplex PCR, lists solely in-frame clones and lacks some. The sample has 130,000 or so clones, around 90% seen once. What was sequenced was blood. These receptors were taken from a man aged 40-55 years in good health.

The V gene is TRBV11-3, the J gene TRBJ1-6; D is ambiguous. The CDR3 has 15 amino acids. Germline CDR1 SGHNT, CDR2 YENEEA. Trimming took 3 bases from V and 0 from J, leaving 6 bases between them. The CDR3 is CASSFRDSYNSPLHF. The DNA of the CDR3 is TGTGCCAGCAGCTTTAGGGACTCCTATAATTCACCCCTCCACTTT.

The rearrangement uses TRBV7-6 and TRBJ1-4; D gene unclear. With 2 bases removed from V and 7 bases from J, the gap between germline ends came to 11 bases. Germline CDR1 is SGHVS and CDR2 is FNYEAQ. This CDR3 region has 14 residues. The CDR3 region is CASSLSPAPEKLFF. The CDR3 DNA reads as TGTGCCAGCAGCTTAAGTCCAGCGCCTGAAAAACTGTTTTTT.

The rearrangement joins TRBV10-3 to TRBJ2-1, with D possibly being TRBD1 (5 bases). V shed 7 bases and J shed 0 bases, with 19 bases lying between them. The CDR3 extends over 17 amino acids. The germline CDR1 and CDR2 sequences are ENHRY and SYGVKD. CDR3 coding DNA: TGTGCCATCAAAGGGGTAACCTCTCACAGCTCCTACAATGAGCAGTTCTTC. This encodes CAIKGVTSHSSYNEQFF.

The chain combines TRBV25-1 with TRBJ2-3; 8 nucleotides align to TRBD2. The V and J ends lost 7 bases and 4 bases, in that order; junction bases with no gene match: 13. This CDR3 is built from 16 residues. Germline assignment: CDR1 MGHDK and CDR2 SYGVNS. CDR3 sequence reads: CASTQPSGGRADTQYF. In DNA, the CDR3 is TGTGCCAGCACCCAACCCAGCGGGGGAAGGGCAGATACGCAGTATTTT.

The chain uses TRBV2 and TRBJ2-7; tentatively, D is TRBD2 (6 bases). Looked up from germline, CDR1 is SNHLY and CDR2 is FYNNEI. The CDR3 covers 14 residues. V dropped 3 bases and J dropped 7 bases, with 16 bases sitting between them. The CDR3 bases are TGTGCCAGCAGTGATTTGGACTATCGCTGGGAGCAGTACTTC. It encodes CASSDLDYRWEQYF.

The chain is built from TRBV30 and TRBJ1-5; 8 bases agree with TRBD1. This CDR3 has 15 residues. Trimming cost V 1 base and J 9 bases; bases outside gene matches: 11. CDR1 is GTSNPN and CDR2 is SVGIG in the germline V gene (reference sequence). This CDR3 reads CAWSALTGDLGPQHF. In DNA form, the CDR3 reads TGTGCCTGGAGTGCCTTGACAGGGGATTTGGGGCCCCAGCATTTT.

V and J are TRBV6-5 and TRBJ2-7; possibly TRBD2 for D (6 bases). V lost 9 bases to trimming and J lost 6 bases, with 21 bases between them. Germline values: CDR1 MNHEY, CDR2 SVGAGI. The CDR3 has 14 residues. CDR3 DNA sequence: TGTGCCAGTCCGGGGCAGGACTACTCCGGCGAGCAGTACTTC. Its protein is CASPGQDYSGEQYF.

The genes are TRBV11-2 and TRBJ1-2, with a possible D match to TRBD1 (5 bases). This CDR3 is 17 amino acids long. The V and J ends lost 5 bases and 4 bases respectively, with 23 bases between them. Germline CDR1 SGHAT, CDR2 FQNNGV. Here the CDR3 reads CASSPNARERRGYGYTF. The CDR3 DNA is TGTGCCAGCAGCCCTAACGCAAGGGAACGGAGGGGCTATGGCTACACCTTC. The whole variable domain, filled in from reference TRBV11-2 and TRBJ1-2, reads EAGVAQSPRYKIIEKRQSVAFWCNPISGHATLYWYQQILGQGPKLLIQFQNNGVVDDSQLPKDRFSAERLKGVDSTLKIQPAKLEDSAVYLCASSPNARERRGYGYTFGSGTRLTVV.

The chain uses TRBV6-6 and TRBJ2-7; TRBD1 agrees at 8 bases. Germline CDR1 reads MNHNY; CDR2 reads SVGAGI (reference sequence). With V trimmed by 2 bases and J by 0 bases, 3 bases remained unmatched. The CDR3 runs 15 residues. CDR3 residues: CASSYTQGGSYEQYF. DNA for the CDR3: TGTGCCAGCAGTTACACACAGGGGGGCTCCTACGAGCAGTACTTC.

V usage is TRBV6-5 and J usage is TRBJ1-1, with a weak D call TRBD1 (6 bases). This CDR3 region has 14 residues. Per the germline V gene, CDR1 is MNHEY and CDR2 is SVGAGI. V shed 7 bases and J shed 4 bases, with 16 bases lying between them. CDR3 nucleotide sequence: TGTGCCAGCAATAGCAGGGGAGTGGGCACTGAAGCTTTCTTT. It specifies CASNSRGVGTEAFF.

The chain links TRBV18 to TRBJ1-1; D uncertain. Between the trimmed V and J ends, which lost 4 bases and 2 bases, there was a span of 8 bases. This CDR3 is 13 amino acids long. CDR1 is KGHSH and CDR2 is LQKENI in the germline V gene. The CDR3 DNA follows: TGTGCCAGCTCACTCGACGTCAACACTGAAGCTTTCTTT. Protein product: CASSLDVNTEAFF.

This clone showed up just a few times. V gene TRBV6-6 combines with J gene TRBJ1-2; D is unclear. CDR3 length: 16 residues. CDR1 is MNHNY and CDR2 is SVGAGI in the germline V gene (reference sequence). Between the trimmed V and J ends, which lost 4 bases and 8 bases, there was a span of 23 bases. This CDR3 is CASSSKSFSASEGYTF. DNA of the CDR3: TGTGCCAGCAGTTCCAAAAGTTTTTCAGCTTCGGAGGGCTACACCTTC.

The rearrangement joins TRBV9 to TRBJ1-1, with TRBD1 matching 8 bases. The V gene end was trimmed by 4 bases and the J gene end by 0 bases; junction bases not matched to a gene: 8. The CDR3 sequence is 16 residues long. CDR1 SGDLS and CDR2 YYNGEE come from the germline V gene. The CDR3 nucleotides read TGTGCCAGCAGCCCCCGGACAGGGTTGATGAACACTGAAGCTTTCTTT. It is translated as CASSPRTGLMNTEAFF.

Written as DNA, the CDR3 is TGTGCCATCAGTAAACAGGGGGCAGGGGAGACCCAGTACTTC. Translating gives CAISKQGAGETQYF. The chain uses TRBV10-3 and TRBJ2-5, with TRBD1 matching 9 bases. The CDR3 is 14 amino acids. V gave up 5 bases and J gave up 5 bases; unmatched junction bases: 6. CDR1 is ENHRY and CDR2 is SYGVKD in the germline V gene.

This rearrangement joins TRBV6-2 or TRBV6-3 to TRBJ1-6, with 7 bases that match TRBD1. The germline V gene encodes CDR1 MNHEY and CDR2 SVGEGT. The CDR3 loop spans 16 amino acids. Losses at the gene ends were 2 bases for V and 9 bases for J; bases not matched to a gene: 10. CDR3 sequence: CASSYPSRGESSPLHF. The CDR3 DNA reads TGTGCCAGCAGTTACCCAAGCAGGGGGGAGAGTTCACCCCTCCACTTT.

There are a few counts of this clone. The chain uses TRBV15 and TRBJ1-2; unclear D gene. V lost 0 bases and J lost 0, with 8 bases in between. Germline V gene sequence: CDR1 LNHNV, CDR2 YYDKDF (reference sequence). There are 15 residues in the CDR3. The CDR3 here is CATSRELHSNYGYTF. The CDR3, as DNA: TGTGCCACCAGCAGAGAATTACATTCTAACTATGGCTACACCTTC.

This clone was detected once. The chain recombines TRBV19 with TRBJ1-2; 7 bases line up with TRBD1. The CDR3 runs to 15 residues. Trimming at V came to 3 bases and at J to 7 bases, leaving 11 bases not matched to a gene. In germline, CDR1 is LNHDA, CDR2 SQIVND (reference sequence). The CDR3 reads CASSISGQPYSGYTF. CDR3 coding DNA: TGTGCCAGTAGTATCTCGGGACAGCCCTACTCTGGCTACACCTTC.

The genes are TRBV6-2 or TRBV6-3 and TRBJ1-5; 8 bases fit TRBD1. The CDR3 covers 14 residues. J lost 7 bases, V lost 3 bases, and 5 bases had no gene match. CDR1 is MNHEY, CDR2 SVGEGT, per germline. The CDR3 protein is CASSYRTGYQPQHF. The DNA for the CDR3 is TGTGCCAGCAGTTATAGGACAGGGTACCAGCCCCAGCATTTT.

This clone was observed a few times. The chain joins TRBV18 to TRBJ1-6, with no clear D. Trimming stripped 1 base from V and 5 bases from J, with 3 bases between. CDR3 length: 13 amino acids. Germline CDR1 reads KGHSH; CDR2 reads LQKENI. In DNA, the CDR3 is TGTGCCAGCTCACCACAGGATAATTCACCCCTCCACTTT. Protein sequence: CASSPQDNSPLHF.

J is TRBJ2-2 and V is TRBV27; the D gene is possibly TRBD2 (5 bases). Trimming took off 4 bases at V and 5 bases at J, with 14 bases between the two ends. The CDR3 is 15 amino acids. Germline-derived CDR1 and CDR2 are MNHEY and SMNVEV (reference sequence). Here the CDR3 reads CASSSNPTGTGELFF. The CDR3 DNA follows: TGTGCCAGCAGTTCAAACCCCACGGGGACCGGGGAGCTGTTTTTT.

The CDR3, as DNA: TGTGCCAGCTCACTTACAGGTTCGGATGGTGGGCTGTTTTTT. Encoded protein: CASSLTGSDGGLFF. The chain is built from TRBV18 and TRBJ2-2; TRBD1 is a possible D gene (5 bases). V was clipped by 4 bases and J by 13 bases, with 19 bases between them. Germline values: CDR1 KGHSH, CDR2 LQKENI. The CDR3 has 14 residues.

The chain couples TRBV18 to TRBJ1-1; D is uncertain. The germline V gene has CDR1 KGHSH and CDR2 LQKENI. V lost 2 bases, J lost 4 bases, and 14 bases lay in between. The CDR3 contains 15 residues. The DNA for the CDR3 is TGTGCCAGCTCACCAGACGGACTGGAGGGCACTGAAGCTTTCTTT. Translated, it gives CASSPDGLEGTEAFF.

This chain uses TRBV6-5 with TRBJ1-1; tentatively, D is TRBD1 (6 bases). Trimming stripped 2 bases from V and 0 bases from J, with 13 bases between. In germline, CDR1 is MNHEY, CDR2 SVGAGI. This CDR3 is built from 16 residues. The CDR3 loop is CASSYGPGAMNTEAFF. CDR3 coding DNA: TGTGCCAGCAGTTACGGGCCAGGGGCCATGAACACTGAAGCTTTCTTT.

V is TRBV2 and J is TRBJ1-2; the D is unclear. Germline V gene sequence: CDR1 SNHLY, CDR2 FYNNEI. V gave up 4 bases and J gave up 4 bases, with 10 bases separating them. The CDR3 extends over 13 amino acids. The CDR3 bases are TGTGCCAGCAGTGTAGCCAGTAGCTATGGCTACACCTTC. Residues: CASSVASSYGYTF.

This chain connects TRBV7-9 to TRBJ1-1; D is undetermined. CDR1 is SEHNR, CDR2 FQNEAQ, per germline (reference sequence). V lost 5 bases and J 7 bases, leaving 8 bases between the germline ends. The CDR3 is 11 amino acids. CDR3: CASSPYNEAFF. CDR3 in DNA: TGTGCCAGCAGCCCCTATAATGAAGCTTTCTTT. The full variable domain, rest sourced from reference TRBV7-9 and TRBJ1-1, is DTGVSQNPRHKITKRGQNVTFRCDPISEHNRLYWYRQTLGQGPEFLTYFQNEAQLEKSRLLSDRFSAERPKGSFSTLEIQRTEQGDSAMYLCASSPYNEAFFGQGTRLTVV.

V and J are TRBV18 and TRBJ1-4; D possibly corresponds to TRBD1 (5 bases). With 0 bases removed from V and 7 bases from J, the gap between germline ends came to 12 bases. The CDR3 is 15 residues long. Germline CDR1 reads KGHSH; CDR2 reads LQKENI. The CDR3, as DNA: TGTGCCAGCTCACCACCCGTGAGGCAGGGTGAAAAACTGTTTTTT. Encoded protein: CASSPPVRQGEKLFF.

This clone was seen just once. This chain connects TRBV9 to TRBJ2-7; D tentatively fits TRBD1 or TRBD2 (6 bases each). Deletions cut 1 base from V and 5 bases from J, with 16 bases between. CDR3 length equals 15 residues. CDR1 is SGDLS, CDR2 YYNGEE, per germline. The CDR3 DNA reads as TGTGCCAGCAGCGTATTTGAGGGGGGCAGTGACGAGCAGTACTTC. This sequence encodes CASSVFEGGSDEQYF.

This clone was detected only once. The CDR3 DNA reads TGCAGCGTTGACGGGCCCCAAGGAGATACGCAGTATTTT. The encoded protein is CSVDGPQGDTQYF. The chain recombines TRBV29-1 with TRBJ2-3; D remains ambiguous. Trimming pared 3 bases from V and 5 bases from J, leaving 12 bases between. Germline lookup yields CDR1 SQVTM and CDR2 ANQGSEA. This CDR3 spans 13 amino acids.

This clone was seen only a few times. This chain uses TRBV7-2 with TRBJ1-1; maybe TRBD1 (6 bases). The CDR3 is made up of 15 amino acids. V gave up 5 bases and J gave up 1 base, with 14 bases separating them. Germline-derived CDR1 and CDR2 are SGHTA and FQGNSA. The CDR3 sequence: CASSIQTGTNTEAFF. DNA for the CDR3: TGTGCCAGCAGCATCCAAACAGGGACGAACACTGAAGCTTTCTTT.

The genes are TRBV5-6 and TRBJ2-3; TRBD2 aligns across 9 bases. This CDR3 is 17 amino acids long. The germline gives CDR1 SGHDT, CDR2 YYEEEE. Trimming at V came to 2 bases and at J to 4 bases, leaving 11 bases not matched to a gene. The CDR3 DNA is TGTGCCAGCAGCTTTCCCCGTTATAGCGGGGGCGCAGATACGCAGTATTTT. Its protein product is CASSFPRYSGGADTQYF.

The chain recombines TRBV7-3 with TRBJ1-1, with TRBD1 as a possible D gene (5 bases). This CDR3 region has 17 residues. Trimming left V 4 bases short and J 0 bases short, with 18 bases between. CDR1 and CDR2 (germline): SGHTA, FQGTGA. The CDR3 is CASSSTGTTGMNTEAFF. CDR3 DNA sequence: TGTGCCAGCAGCTCCACCGGGACGACTGGTATGAACACTGAAGCTTTCTTT.